This TCR beta chain came from a study of response to subunit inactivated influenza vaccine. Germline loops: CDR1 SGHTA, CDR2 FQGNSA. The CDR3 consists of 13 residues. The germline V and J ends were trimmed by 8 bases and 6 bases, with 13 bases remaining between them. In TCRdb, the RT-PCR reads were re-called with MiXCR into one record per CDR3 protein. The data contain under 750,000 distinct CDR3 sequences, 12% of them singletons. This clonotype has ten or more counts. The chain uses TRBV7-2 and TRBJ2-2, with D possibly being TRBD1 (5 bases). This sequence was found in a man aged 50 or older who received an inactivated influenza vaccine. The material was PBMCs from blood, obtained on the day of vaccination. The CDR3 spells CASGGAGAGELFF. For the CDR3, the DNA is TGTGCCAGCGGTGGGGCAGGAGCCGGGGAGCTGTTTTTT.